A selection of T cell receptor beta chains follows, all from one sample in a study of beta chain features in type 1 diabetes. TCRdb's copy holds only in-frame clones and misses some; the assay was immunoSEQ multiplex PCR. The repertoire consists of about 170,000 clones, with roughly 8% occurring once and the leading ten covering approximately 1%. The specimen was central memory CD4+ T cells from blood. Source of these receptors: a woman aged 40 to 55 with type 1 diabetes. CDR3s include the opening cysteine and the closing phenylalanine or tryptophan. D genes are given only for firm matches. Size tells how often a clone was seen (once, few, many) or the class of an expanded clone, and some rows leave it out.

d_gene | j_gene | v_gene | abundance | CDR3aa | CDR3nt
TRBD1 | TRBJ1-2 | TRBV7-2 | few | CASSLYGTENYGYTF | TGTGCCAGCAGCTTATATGGGACAGAGAACTATGGCTACACCTTC
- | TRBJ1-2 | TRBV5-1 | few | CASSLVGANYGYTF | TGCGCCAGCAGCTTGGTGGGAGCGAACTATGGCTACACCTTC
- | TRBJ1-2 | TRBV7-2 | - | CASSPLTSYGYTF | TGTGCCAGCAGCCCCCTGACAAGCTATGGCTACACCTTC
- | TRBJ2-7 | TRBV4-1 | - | CASSLLPGGLATGEQYF | TGCGCCAGCAGCCTCCTCCCAGGCGGGCTAGCAACCGGCGAGCAGTACTTC
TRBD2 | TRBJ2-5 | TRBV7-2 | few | CASSLGGGQETQYF | TGTGCCAGCAGCTTAGGCGGGGGCCAAGAGACCCAGTACTTC
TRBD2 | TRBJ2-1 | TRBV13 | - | CASSPAPRGGHNEQFF | TGTGCCAGCAGCCCTGCCCCGCGGGGGGGCCACAATGAGCAGTTCTTC
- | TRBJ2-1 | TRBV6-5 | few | CASSTGIYNEQFF | TGTGCCAGCAGTACCGGGATATACAATGAGCAGTTCTTC
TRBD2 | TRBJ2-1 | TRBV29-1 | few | CSAPGTSGRSIWGNEQFF | TGCAGCGCCCCCGGGACTAGCGGGAGATCTATCTGGGGCAATGAGCAGTTCTTC
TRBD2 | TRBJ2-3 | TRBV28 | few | CASSLSSGRDTQYF | TGTGCCAGCAGTTTATCAAGCGGGAGGGATACGCAGTATTTT
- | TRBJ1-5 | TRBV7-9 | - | CASSSGGGRDSNQPQHF | TGTGCCAGCAGCTCGGGGGGGGGTCGGGATAGCAATCAGCCCCAGCATTTT
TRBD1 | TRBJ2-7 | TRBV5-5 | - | CASSATGQGSYEQYF | TGTGCCAGCAGCGCCACGGGACAGGGATCCTACGAGCAGTACTTC
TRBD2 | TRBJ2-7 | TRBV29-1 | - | CSVAGTSDHYEQYF | TGCAGCGTTGCCGGGACTAGCGATCACTACGAGCAGTACTTC
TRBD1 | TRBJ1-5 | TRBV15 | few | CATSRGQGEGQPQHF | TGTGCCACCAGCAGAGGACAGGGGGAGGGTCAGCCCCAGCATTTT
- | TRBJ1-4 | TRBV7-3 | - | CASSLNGNEKLFF | TGTGCCAGCAGCTTAAACGGTAATGAAAAACTGTTTTTT
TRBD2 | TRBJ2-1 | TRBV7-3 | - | CASSSSAGGNNEQFF | TGTGCCAGCAGCTCCTCAGCGGGAGGTAACAATGAGCAGTTCTTC
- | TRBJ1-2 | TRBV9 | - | CASSVPQRGGYTF | TGTGCCAGCAGCGTCCCTCAAAGGGGTGGCTACACCTTC
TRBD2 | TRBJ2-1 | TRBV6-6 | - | CASSYSGLAGEGEQFF | TGTGCCAGCAGTTACTCGGGACTAGCGGGAGAAGGAGAGCAGTTCTTC
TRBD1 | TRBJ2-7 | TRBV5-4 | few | CASSIRGQGLYEQYF | TGTGCCAGCAGCATCCGAGGACAGGGCCTCTACGAGCAGTACTTC
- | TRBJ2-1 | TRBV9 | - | CASSSNSYNEQFF | TGTGCCAGCAGCTCCAACTCCTACAATGAGCAGTTCTTC
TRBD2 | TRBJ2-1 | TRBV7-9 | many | CASSPRLAGPPHEQFF | TGTGCCAGCAGCCCTAGACTAGCGGGGCCCCCCCATGAGCAGTTCTTC
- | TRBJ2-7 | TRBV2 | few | CASSGQGSSYEQYF | TGTGCCAGCAGTGGGCAGGGGAGCTCCTACGAGCAGTACTTC
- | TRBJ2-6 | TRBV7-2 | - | CATGSHSGANVLTF | TGTGCCACTGGGAGCCACTCTGGGGCCAACGTCCTGACTTTC
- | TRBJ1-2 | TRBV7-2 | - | CASSLDISGYTF | TGTGCCAGCAGTCTCGACATATCCGGCTACACCTTC
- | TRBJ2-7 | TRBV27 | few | CASSFKPSYEQYF | TGTGCCAGCAGTTTCAAGCCCTCCTACGAGCAGTACTTC
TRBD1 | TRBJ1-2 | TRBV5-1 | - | CASSTGQVNYGYTF | TGCGCCAGCAGTACCGGACAGGTTAACTATGGCTACACCTTC
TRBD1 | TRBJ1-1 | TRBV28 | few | CASSHPSTGLTFF | TGTGCCAGCAGCCACCCTTCGACAGGGTTGACTTTCTTT
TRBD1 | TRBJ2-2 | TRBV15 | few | CASKGQPDTGELFF | TGTGCCAGTAAGGGACAGCCAGACACCGGGGAGCTGTTTTTT
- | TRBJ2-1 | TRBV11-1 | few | CASSLAGEYYEQFF | TGTGCCAGCAGCTTAGCGGGAGAGTACTATGAGCAGTTCTTC
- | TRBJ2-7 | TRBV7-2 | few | CASSPRQVGEQYF | TGTGCCAGCAGCCCAAGACAGGTTGGCGAGCAGTACTTC
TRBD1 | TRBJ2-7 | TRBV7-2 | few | CASSPGTGAYEQYF | TGTGCCAGCAGCCCCGGGACAGGCGCCTACGAGCAGTACTTC
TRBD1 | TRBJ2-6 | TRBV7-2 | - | CASSLYRGGANVLTF | TGTGCCAGCAGCTTATACAGGGGTGGGGCCAACGTCCTGACTTTC
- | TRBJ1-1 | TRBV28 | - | CASTLTQGGAFF | TGTGCCAGCACCCTAACACAGGGTGGAGCTTTCTTT
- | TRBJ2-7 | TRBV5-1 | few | CASSLQDSVRDEQYF | TGCGCCAGCAGCTTGCAGGACAGCGTGAGGGACGAGCAGTACTTC
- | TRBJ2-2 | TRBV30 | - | CAWSVLDTGELFF | TGTGCCTGGAGTGTACTTGACACCGGGGAGCTGTTTTTT
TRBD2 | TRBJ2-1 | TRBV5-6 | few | CASSLDFRERGLRYNEQFF | TGTGCCAGCAGCTTGGATTTCAGGGAGCGGGGCCTAAGGTACAATGAGCAGTTCTTC